This TCR beta chain came from a study of shared clonotypes between healthy human individuals (dated by TCRdb to 2020 to 2022). Study-wide context: The cohort comprised a couple of women and a few men aged 18 to 49 years. To estimate repertoire size and how much clonotypes are shared between individuals, the study performed deep sequencing of blood TCR repertoires from roughly five healthy adults. Different laboratories and diverse techniques were used to prepare libraries and sequence TCR repertoires, to increase sequencing depth and limit assay-specific biases. Each donor's leukapheresis produced roughly between roughly 0.9 and 8.9 billion PBMCs. For each donor, three plates each were used for CD4 naive and CD4 memory, two plates were used for CD8 naive, and one plate was used for CD8 memory.

Using the deep immunoSEQ assay, multiplex PCR amplified TCR CDR3 regions from genomic DNA. Genomic DNA extracted from each cell subset was distributed evenly over all wells of several immunoSEQ 96-well plates, and each plate served as one replicate. For sorted subsets, about 220 ng of genomic DNA, equivalent to roughly 33,000 T cell genomes, went into each replicate PCR. Purified libraries were measured with a Qubit 3.0 fluorometer, size-checked on a Bioanalyzer 2100, and measured again with the KAPA Library Quantification kit. Every immunoSEQ 96-well plate was sequenced on a separate single-read 150-cycle Illumina NextSeq 550 flow cell. Under the source paper's analysis protocol: Because only junctional sequences without quality scores were contained in the immunoSEQ output, filtering matching that applied to full-length reads could not be performed. To assign V/J genes and CDR3, sequences were annotated against IMGT germline references using PyIR, a Python wrapper for IgBLAST v1.9. Reads were filtered out if the reads had weak V/J assignments (E-value above 1e-6), no CDR3, stop codons, out-of-frame junctions, or ambiguous translated residues. V3J clonotypes were defined as sequences sharing the same inferred V gene, J gene, and CDR3 amino acid sequence. The percentage overlap between two repertoires was calculated by dividing the number of shared unique clonotypes by the size of the smaller repertoire. Richness of each repertoire was evaluated using RTK rarefaction, the Chao1 estimator, and Recon v2.1 estimates of unobserved clonotypes. For all TCRbeta clonotypes obtained by the gDNA method from a handful of donors, generation probabilities were computed with OLGA. TCRdb took this table from immuneACCESS and kept in-frame rearrangements with V and J called. Such tables lack part of the clones; where checked against another copy, unresolved V genes explain under half of the gap, and the rest is unexplained. V and J calls and clone size are those listed in that table; D and trimming were worked out from the DNA. This sample gives more than 600,000 clones in total; about 90% of them show up just once. More than 20% of the sample rests with the top ten.

On this clone: The specificity of this receptor is unknown. Base qualities are not provided; no much larger clone lies one nucleotide away.

Broad study findings and their caveats: Naive subsets generally had larger estimated clonotype richness than memory subsets. Sampling was restricted to blood, and TCR repertoires in tissue are likely to differ from TCR repertoires in blood. Rarefaction of sorted-subset datasets indicated incomplete sequencing despite the large sequencing depth. Across several donors, approximately 4.6% of naive CD4, roughly 3.3% of naive CD8, 2.3% of memory CD4, and 0.4% to 0.45% of memory CD8 clonotypes were shared. Pairwise subsampling indicated that sequencing depth was expected to affect the degree of clonotype sharing among donors. The genetic and exposure-history diversity represented was limited by the small number of donors. Compared with non-shared clonotypes, the clonotypes found in all four sorted-subset donors had higher generation probabilities.

CD8 naive samples were CD45RO-negative cells positively selected for CCR7, giving a CD45RA+CCR7+ population that excluded TemRA cells. Healthy HIV-negative adults with no recently reported acute infections or vaccinations were included as donors. Every donor was a Caucasian adult living in Nashville, Tennessee, USA. Blood was obtained by leukapheresis, after which PBMCs were separated by Ficoll-Histopaque density gradient centrifugation and cryopreserved in liquid nitrogen vapor phase. Analytical flow cytometry was used to check the purity and quantity of each magnetically sorted T cell population. Genomic DNA was isolated from each sorted fraction and quantified by UV absorbance on a Nanodrop 2000c. The receptor's source is a man aged 30 to 39 in good health. Sequencing was carried out using naive CD8+ T cells sorted from blood. The cell subset or site label here, explained by the study, means: CD45RA+CCR7+.

The CDR3 protein: CASSQAQTGGGQPQHF. The nucleotides are TGCGCCAGCAGCCAAGCCCAGACAGGAGGGGGCCAGCCCCAGCATTTT. This sequence uses TRBV4-1 and TRBJ1-5, with 7 bases matching TRBD1. Including the terminal cysteine and phenylalanine, the CDR3 comprises 16 residues. Only the CDR3 region is kept as DNA, spanning 48 bases read in frame from base 1. V ends up 1 base short and J 7 bases short, with an unmatched junction base count of 10. Reading the germline V gene gives CDR1 MGHRA and CDR2 YSYEKL.